This T cell receptor beta chain is from a study of control samples from healthy donors and cancer patients. Sequencing used immunoSEQ multiplex PCR; TCRdb keeps in-frame clones, though not all of them. The sample has about 110,000 clones, 88% seen once; the top ten hold around 4%. The ends were cut back, 7 bases at V and 3 bases at J, with 15 bases in the middle. The germline CDR1 and CDR2 sequences are SEHNR and FQNEAQ (reference sequence). The CDR3 is made up of 15 amino acids. The chain is built from TRBV7-9 and TRBJ2-2; tentatively, D is TRBD2 (6 bases). The receptor's source is a woman aged 60-70 years with lung cancer. Specimen: PBMCs. The CDR3, as DNA: TGTGCCAGCAAATCCGGGGGTACGGACACCGGGGAGCTGTTTTTT. The encoded protein is CASKSGGTDTGELFF. The complete variable domain, with remaining parts taken from reference TRBV7-9 and TRBJ2-2, reads DTGVSQNPRHKITKRGQNVTFRCDPISEHNRLYWYRQTLGQGPEFLTYFQNEAQLEKSRLLSDRFSAERPKGSFSTLEIQRTEQGDSAMYLCASKSGGTDTGELFFGEGSRLTVL.